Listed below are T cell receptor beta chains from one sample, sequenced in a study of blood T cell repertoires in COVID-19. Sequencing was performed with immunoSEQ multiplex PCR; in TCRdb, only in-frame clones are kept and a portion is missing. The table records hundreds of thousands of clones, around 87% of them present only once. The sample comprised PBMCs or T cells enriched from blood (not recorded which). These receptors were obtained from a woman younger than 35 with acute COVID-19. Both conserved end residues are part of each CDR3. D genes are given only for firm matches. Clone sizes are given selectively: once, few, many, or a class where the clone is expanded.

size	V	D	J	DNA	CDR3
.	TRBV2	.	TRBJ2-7	TGTGCCAGCAGAAACCGGGACTGGAGGGAAAACGAGCAGTACTTC	CASRNRDWRENEQYF
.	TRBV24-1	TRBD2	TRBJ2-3	TGTGCCACCAGTGACTCAAGCGGGAGCATTCCAGATACGCAGTATTTT	CATSDSSGSIPDTQYF
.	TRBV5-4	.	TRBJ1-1	TGTGCCAGCAGCTTGAGGAGGGAGAGCACTGAAGCTTTCTTT	CASSLRRESTEAFF
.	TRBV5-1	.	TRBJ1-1	TGCGCCAGCAGCTTTGGGTTGGGCGACACTGAAGCTTTCTTT	CASSFGLGDTEAFF
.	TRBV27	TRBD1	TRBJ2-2	TGTGCCAGCAGGGACCTTCTTGACACGACAGGGCGTTCCACCGGGGAGCTGTTTTTT	CASRDLLDTTGRSTGELFF
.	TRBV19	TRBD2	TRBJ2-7	TGTGCCAGTAGTAAAAAAATTAGCGGGAGTCTACCCTACGAGCAGTACTTC	CASSKKISGSLPYEQYF
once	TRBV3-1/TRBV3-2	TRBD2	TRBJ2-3	TGTGCCAGCAGCCAAGTGGGGGGGAGGGTGGATACGCAGTATTTT	CASSQVGGRVDTQYF
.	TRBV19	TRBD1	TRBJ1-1	TGTGCCAGTAGTAGCGGACAGGATGCTGAAGCTTTCTTT	CASSSGQDAEAFF
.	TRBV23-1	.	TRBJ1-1	TGCGCCAGCAGTCCTACGACAGGGAACACTGAAGCTTTCTTT	CASSPTTGNTEAFF
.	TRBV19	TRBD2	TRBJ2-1	TGTGCCAGTACATCGCTAGCGGGCAGATATGAGCAGTTCTTC	CASTSLAGRYEQFF
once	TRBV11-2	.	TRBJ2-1	TGTGCCAGCAGAAAACCAGGGGGGTCCTACAATGAGCAGTTCTTC	CASRKPGGSYNEQFF
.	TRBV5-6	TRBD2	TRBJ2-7	TGTGCCAGCAGCTTGGGGGCTAGCGGGGGCTCCTACGAGCAGTACTTC	CASSLGASGGSYEQYF
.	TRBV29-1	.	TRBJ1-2	TGCAGCGTTGAAGTCGGTGCGGGGTACTATGGCTACACCTTC	CSVEVGAGYYGYTF
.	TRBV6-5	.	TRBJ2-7	TGTGCCAGCCCCCCTCCTGCTAGCGTTCCCTACGAGCAGTACTTC	CASPPPASVPYEQYF
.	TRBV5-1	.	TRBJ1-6	TGCGCCAGCAGCTCCGAGTATAATTCACCCCTCCACTTT	CASSSEYNSPLHF
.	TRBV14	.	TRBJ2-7	TGTGCCAGCAGCCAGAGGGGACTCTCCTACGAGCAGTACTTC	CASSQRGLSYEQYF
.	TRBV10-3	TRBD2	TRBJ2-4	TGTGCCATCAGTGGACTAGCGGGAGACATTCAGTACTTC	CAISGLAGDIQYF
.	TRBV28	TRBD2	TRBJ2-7	TGTGCCAGCAGCTCAAGCGGGAGCTTGAGGTACGAGCAGTACTTC	CASSSSGSLRYEQYF
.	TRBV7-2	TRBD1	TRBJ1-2	TGTGCCAGCAGCTCCACCGGGACAGCGACCTATGGCTACACCTTC	CASSSTGTATYGYTF
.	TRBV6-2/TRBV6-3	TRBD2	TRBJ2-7	TGTGCCAGCAGTTGGGTGACTAGCGGGAACTACGAGCAGTACTTC	CASSWVTSGNYEQYF
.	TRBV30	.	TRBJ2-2	TGTGCCTGGAGCCCCGGGAGTGACACCGGGGAGCTGTTTTTT	CAWSPGSDTGELFF
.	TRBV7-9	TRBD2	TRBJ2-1	TGTGCCAGCAGCTACGCGACTAGCCTCAACAATGAGCAGTTCTTC	CASSYATSLNNEQFF
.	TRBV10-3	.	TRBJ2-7	TGTGCCATCAGTGACACCTACGAGCAGTACTTC	CAISDTYEQYF
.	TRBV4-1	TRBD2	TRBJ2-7	TGCGCCAGCAGCCAAGTTAGCGGGAGCGGATACGAGCAGTACTTC	CASSQVSGSGYEQYF
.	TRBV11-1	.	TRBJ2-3	TGTGCCAGCAGCTTAGCGCGTCTACCCACAGATACGCAGTGTTTT	CASSLARLPTDTQCF
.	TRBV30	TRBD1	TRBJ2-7	TGTGCCGGGGACAGGAGCTCCTACGAGCAGTACTTC	CAGDRSSYEQYF
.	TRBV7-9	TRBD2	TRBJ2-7	TGTGCCAGCAGCTCCGGACTAGCGGGATCGTACGAGCAGTACTTC	CASSSGLAGSYEQYF
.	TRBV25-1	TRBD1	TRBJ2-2	TGTGCCAGCAGTGATCCGGACAGGGTGGCCGGGGAGCTGTTTTTT	CASSDPDRVAGELFF
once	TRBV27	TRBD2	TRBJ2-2	TGTGCCAGCAGTTCGCTTGCGGGAGGACCTATCGCGAACACCGGGGAGCTGTTTTTT	CASSSLAGGPIANTGELFF
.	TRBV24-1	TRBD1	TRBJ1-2	TGTGCCACCAGTGATCAGACGACAGGGAACTATGGCTACACCTTC	CATSDQTTGNYGYTF
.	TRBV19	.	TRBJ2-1	TGTGCCAGTAGTATCGACTCCGGGGGTTGGGGGGCCTACAATGAGCAGTTCTTC	CASSIDSGGWGAYNEQFF
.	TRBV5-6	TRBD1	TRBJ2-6	TGTGCCAGCAGCTGGGGGACAGGGGGTTACGGGGCCAACGTCCTGACTTTC	CASSWGTGGYGANVLTF
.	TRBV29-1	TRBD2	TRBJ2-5	TGCAGCGTTGATGATGTACTAGCGGGAGTCCGAGAGACCCAGTACTTC	CSVDDVLAGVRETQYF
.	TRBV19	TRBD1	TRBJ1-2	TGTGCCAGTAGTTCGGCGGACAGGGGCATGAGCCTCTATGGCTACACCTTC	CASSSADRGMSLYGYTF
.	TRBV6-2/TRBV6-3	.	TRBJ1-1	TGTGCCAGCAGTGCTCGGTTAAGGGGGTACACTGAAGCTTTCTTT	CASSARLRGYTEAFF
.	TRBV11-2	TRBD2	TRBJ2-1	TGTGCCAGCAGAAGACTAGCGGGAGAGCTACGAAGAGATGAGCAGTTCTTC	CASRRLAGELRRDEQFF
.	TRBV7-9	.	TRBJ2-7	TGTGCCAGCAGCCTACGAGGTGGCGAGCAGTACTTC	CASSLRGGEQYF
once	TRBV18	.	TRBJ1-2	TGTGCCAGCTCATACTCCACCAGGGGTATCAACTATGGCTACACCTTC	CASSYSTRGINYGYTF
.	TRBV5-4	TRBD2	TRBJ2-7	TGTGCCAGCAGCCCTCCTCCGGCAGCGGGAGGTAGTAACGAGCAGTACTTC	CASSPPPAAGGSNEQYF
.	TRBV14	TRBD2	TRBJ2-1	TGTGCCAGCAGCCAAGATCTTATACTAGCGGGAGGGAATGAGCAGTTCTTC	CASSQDLILAGGNEQFF
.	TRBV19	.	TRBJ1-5	TGTGCCAGTACTTCGACACCATATAGCAATCAGCCCCAGCATTTT	CASTSTPYSNQPQHF
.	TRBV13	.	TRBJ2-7	TGTGCCAGCAGCAGAACCCTGCGGAGTAGCTCCTACGAGCAGTACTTC	CASSRTLRSSSYEQYF
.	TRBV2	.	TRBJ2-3	TGTGCCAGCAGTGCCGAGGGGGTAGGTCGGACAGATACGCAGTATTTT	CASSAEGVGRTDTQYF
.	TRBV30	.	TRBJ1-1	TGTGCCTGGAGGGCCACAGCTAACACTGAAGCTTTCTTT	CAWRATANTEAFF
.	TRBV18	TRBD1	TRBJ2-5	TGTGCCAGCTCCATAACACAGGGGGACACACAAGAGACCCAGTACTTC	CASSITQGDTQETQYF
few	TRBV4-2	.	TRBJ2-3	TGTGCCAGCAGCCAAGATGGGGCGACTAGAGGGCGACTAGGCACAGATACGCAGTATTTT	CASSQDGATRGRLGTDTQYF
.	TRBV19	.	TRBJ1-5	TGTGCCAGTAGTATTGTGGCCTTTAATCAGCCCCAGCATTTT	CASSIVAFNQPQHF
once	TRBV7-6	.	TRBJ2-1	TGTGCCAGCAGCTTAGGGGCCGGGATAGCGCAGAATGAGCAGTTCTTC	CASSLGAGIAQNEQFF
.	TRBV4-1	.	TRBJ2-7	TGCGCCAGCAGCCAGGACGTAACCGGGACACCGGTCGGCGAGCAGTACTTC	CASSQDVTGTPVGEQYF
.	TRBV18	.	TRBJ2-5	TGTGCCAGCTCACTTGGACAGCAAGAGACCCAGTACTTC	CASSLGQQETQYF
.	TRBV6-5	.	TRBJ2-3	TGTGCCAGCAGTTACCGGGAATATACGCAGTATTTT	CASSYREYTQYF
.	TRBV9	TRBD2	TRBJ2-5	TGTGCCAGCAGCGTTGAGCGGGAGGTAGAGACCCAGTACTTC	CASSVEREVETQYF
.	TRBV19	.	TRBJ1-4	TGTGCCAGTAGTACCAACCGACAGCGTCTAACTAATGAAAAACTGTTTTTT	CASSTNRQRLTNEKLFF
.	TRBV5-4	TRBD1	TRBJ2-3	TGTGCCAGCAGCTCCCCCCCAGGGGGCGCAAGTACAGATACGCAGTATTTT	CASSSPPGGASTDTQYF
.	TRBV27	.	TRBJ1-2	TGTGCCAGCAGTCCCTTTCGACGAGGATATGGCTACACCTTC	CASSPFRRGYGYTF
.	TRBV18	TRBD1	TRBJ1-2	TGTGCCAGCTCTCACCGACAGGGAAGTTCCTATGGCTACACCTTC	CASSHRQGSSYGYTF
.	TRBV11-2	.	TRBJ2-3	TGTGCCAGCAGCGAGGGTGGGAGGTCAGCAGATACGCAGTATTTT	CASSEGGRSADTQYF